This TCR beta chain was identified during a study of blood T cell repertoires in COVID-19. Profiled with immunoSEQ multiplex PCR; TCRdb holds only in-frame clones, not every one. Of approximately 270,000 clones detected, more than 80% appear once; the ten largest clones hold approximately 4%. This CDR3 is 17 amino acids long. The V segment lost 0 bases and the J segment 5 bases; nucleotides outside the gene matches: 7. Germline V gene data show CDR1 as SGDLS and CDR2 as YYNGEE. The chain is built from TRBV9 and TRBJ2-2; 10 bases match TRBD2. This TCR was sampled from a woman aged 25 to 39 with acute COVID-19. The sample taken for sequencing was PBMCs or T cells enriched from blood (not recorded which). Here the CDR3 reads CASSVGAGGIGTGELFF. In DNA, the CDR3 is TGTGCCAGCAGCGTAGGAGCGGGAGGGATTGGTACCGGGGAGCTGTTTTTT. Using reference TRBV9 and TRBJ2-2 for the parts outside the CDR3, the full variable domain is DSGVTQTPKHLITATGQRVTLRCSPRSGDLSVYWYQQSLDQGLQFLIQYYNGEERAKGNILERFSAQQFPDLHSELNLSSLELGDSALYFCASSVGAGGIGTGELFFGEGSRLTVL.